This TCR beta chain was captured in a study of T cell responses to AZD1222 COVID-19 vaccine. The study, taken as a whole, reports: A rise in Spike-specific TCR breadth and depth followed two AZD1222 doses.

Some clones are missing from TCRdb's copy, which holds only in-frame ones; the method was immunoSEQ multiplex PCR. The sample holds about 170,000 clones, roughly nine tenths seen once. Notes on this clone: Antigen unknown.

The origin of this receptor is an adult who received the AZD1222 COVID-19 vaccine. The specimen comprised peripheral blood, sampled 28 days after the second AZD1222 dose.

CDR3 residues: CASSIDSGMDEQFF. DNA for the CDR3: TGTGCCAGTAGTATAGACTCGGGGATGGATGAGCAGTTCTTC. The J gene is TRBJ2-1, the V gene TRBV19; tentative D call: TRBD2 (5 bases). This CDR3 is built from 14 residues. The V and J ends lost 0 bases and 8 bases respectively, with 11 bases between them. CDR1 is LNHDA, CDR2 SQIVND, per germline (reference sequence).